These T cell receptor beta chains were read from a single sample in a study of T cell repertoires in cytomegalovirus infection. TCRdb reprocessed the reads with MiXCR, giving one entry per CDR3 protein. The data contain approximately 750,000 distinct CDR3 sequences, 35% to 45% of them seen just once; the ten biggest clones take up 2.5% to 3.5%. Sequenced sample: PBMCs. The receptors stem from a human donor in good health (CMV status not recorded). Some clones in this sample may be carry-over from other donors' samples. Each CDR3 is given with its conserved first and last residue. The D gene is left open where the match is weak. Clone size is given for some rows only: seen once, a few or many times, or a class if the clone is expanded.

d_call cdr3_length j_call clone_size v_call cdr3_nt cdr3_aa
TRBD2 17 TRBJ2-4 . TRBV4-1 TGCGCCAGCAGCCCCGGGACTAGCGGGAGAGCCAAAAACATTCAGTACTTC CASSPGTSGRAKNIQYF
. 17 TRBJ1-5 . TRBV7-8 TGTGCCAGCAGCCGTAAAAGGACAGCGGGCGAAATTCAGCCCCAGCATTTT CASSRKRTAGEIQPQHF
TRBD2 17 TRBJ2-3 few TRBV7-2 TGTGCCAGCAACCTGCCCCCGGGAGGAGCCAGCACAGATACGCAGTATTTT CASNLPPGGASTDTQYF
TRBD1 12 TRBJ1-1 . TRBV19 TGTGCCAGTAGCTTACAGGGGGCGAAGGCTTTCTTT CASSLQGAKAFF
. 13 TRBJ1-1 . TRBV12-3/TRBV12-4 TGTGCCAGCAGTTGGCCTTCGAACACTGAAGCTTTCTTT CASSWPSNTEAFF
. 13 TRBJ2-3 . TRBV9 TGTGCCAGCAGCGTCACAGGAACAGATACGCAGTATTTT CASSVTGTDTQYF
. 14 TRBJ1-5 few TRBV11-2 TGTGCCAGCAGCTTAGGGGATGGATATCAGCCCCAGCATTTT CASSLGDGYQPQHF
. 15 TRBJ2-7 . TRBV28 TGTGCCAGCAGTTTAGGCAGGGGGACTCCCTACGAGCAGTACTTC CASSLGRGTPYEQYF
TRBD1 18 TRBJ2-1 many TRBV7-8 TGTGCCAGCAGCTTATTCGGTCGAGGGGGCATCGGGTACAATGAGCAGTTCTTC CASSLFGRGGIGYNEQFF
TRBD2 16 TRBJ2-1 . TRBV12-3/TRBV12-4 TGTGCCAGCAGTTCTCCGGGGGGAAAACCGTGGAATGAGCAGTTCTTC CASSSPGGKPWNEQFF
. 14 TRBJ2-5 many TRBV27 TGTGCCAGCAGTCCCCAAGGGGGGCAAGAGACCCAGTACTTC CASSPQGGQETQYF
TRBD1 14 TRBJ1-5 . TRBV27 TGTGCCAGCGCCCCAGGGGGAGGCAATCAGCCCCAGCATTTT CASAPGGGNQPQHF
. 13 TRBJ1-2 few TRBV5-8 TGTGCCAGCAGCGGCAACTTCAACTATGGCTACACCTTC CASSGNFNYGYTF
. 15 TRBJ1-6 . TRBV13 TGTGCCAGCAGCCTCTACAAGAAATACAATTCACCCCTCCACTTT CASSLYKKYNSPLHF
TRBD1 13 TRBJ1-5 few TRBV12-3/TRBV12-4 TGTGCCAGCAGTCTGACAGGGAGGGAGCCCCAGCATTTT CASSLTGREPQHF
TRBD2 14 TRBJ2-7 few TRBV7-6 TGTGCCAGCAGCTTAGGGGGAGGGACCCACGAGCAGTACTTC CASSLGGGTHEQYF
. 15 TRBJ2-2 few TRBV5-1 TGCGCCAGCAGCTGGGACGTCGCGAACACCGGGGAGCTGTTTTTT CASSWDVANTGELFF
. 14 TRBJ2-1 . TRBV5-1 TGCGCCAGCAGCTCCTCGGGTAGTGACAATGAGCAGTTCTTC CASSSSGSDNEQFF
TRBD2 19 TRBJ2-7 . TRBV20-1 TGCAGTGCTAGACCCCGTGCTAGCGGGAGTGAAGGAAGGTGGTACGAGCAGTACTTC CSARPRASGSEGRWYEQYF
TRBD1 16 TRBJ2-5 few TRBV28 TGTGCCAGCAGTTTAGTCCCGACAGGGTCGGCAGAGACCCAGTACTTC CASSLVPTGSAETQYF
. 16 TRBJ2-7 once TRBV20-1 TGCAGTGCTAGAGGCCCCGGACGGATTTCTCTGTACGAGCAGTACTTC CSARGPGRISLYEQYF
. 15 TRBJ1-2 few TRBV7-9 TGTGCCAGCAGCTTAGGGTCGTCGCAGACCTATGGCTACACCTTC CASSLGSSQTYGYTF
. 17 TRBJ1-5 . TRBV6-1 TGTGCCAGCAGTCCCCGGGCCCTCGAAGGGGGCAATCAGCCCCAGCATTTT CASSPRALEGGNQPQHF
. 16 TRBJ1-4 many TRBV4-1 TGCGCCAGCAGCCAGGTCCCGGGGCCGTTGCGTGAAAAACTGTTTTTT CASSQVPGPLREKLFF
. 12 TRBJ1-2 . TRBV12-3/TRBV12-4 TGTGCCAGCACCGAGCGGGTCCATGGCTACACCTTC CASTERVHGYTF
TRBD2 14 TRBJ2-7 . TRBV5-1 TGCGCCAGCGCGGCGGCTAGCGGGGGCTACGAGCAGTACTTC CASAAASGGYEQYF
TRBD2 14 TRBJ2-3 . TRBV7-2 TGTGCCAGCAGCCTCGGGTCGGGAGGGCCTACGCAGTATTTT CASSLGSGGPTQYF
. 14 TRBJ2-5 few TRBV7-2 TGTGCCAGCAGCTCCAGGACGAGACAAGAGACCCAGTACTTC CASSSRTRQETQYF
. 17 TRBJ2-1 . TRBV24-1 TGTGCCACCAGTGCAAAACCGCGAGGAGGACAATACAATGAGCAGTTTTTC CATSAKPRGGQYNEQFF
. 12 TRBJ1-1 many TRBV12-3/TRBV12-4 TGTGCCAGCAGAAGGGGAGGCGGTGAAGCTTTCTTT CASRRGGGEAFF
. 14 TRBJ1-1 . TRBV19 TGTGCCATTAGTATAGCGGACGGCGGCACTGAAGCTTTCTTT CAISIADGGTEAFF
. 14 TRBJ1-1 many TRBV7-8 TGTGCCAGCAGGGCCTCGGGGGGAGGGACTGAAGCTTTCTTT CASRASGGGTEAFF
TRBD2 15 TRBJ2-7 . TRBV19 TGTGCCAGTAGTAAGGAAACCGGGACTAGCATCGAGCAGTACTTC CASSKETGTSIEQYF
TRBD2 19 TRBJ2-1 . TRBV7-6 TGTGCCAGCAGCTTAGGACTAGCGGGGGGCTTTGTCTCCTACAATGAGCAGTTTTTC CASSLGLAGGFVSYNEQFF
. 13 TRBJ1-2 few TRBV7-2 TGTGCCAGCAGCCCTAGGAGAGACTATGGCTACACCTTC CASSPRRDYGYTF
TRBD1 14 TRBJ1-1 few TRBV19 TGTGCCAGTAGTTGGGACAGGGTGAACACTGAAGCTTTCTTT CASSWDRVNTEAFF
TRBD2 13 TRBJ2-5 few TRBV20-1 TGCAGTGCTCCGACTAGCGGGCGGGAGACCCAGTACTTC CSAPTSGRETQYF
. 14 TRBJ1-1 few TRBV7-2 TGTGCCAGCAGCTTTAATCCCCCGAACACTGAAGCTTTCTTT CASSFNPPNTEAFF
TRBD2 14 TRBJ2-7 . TRBV20-1 TGCAGTGCTAGTGCGTCTAGCGGGAGGTACGAGCAGTACTTC CSASASSGRYEQYF
TRBD1 16 TRBJ2-3 few TRBV11-1 TGTGCCAGCAGATATACTCCGGGACAGGGGGCACAAACGCAGTATTTT CASRYTPGQGAQTQYF